This TCR beta chain appears in the sequencing data of a study of T cell responses to AZD1222 COVID-19 vaccine. Study-level findings and limits: White British people made up most donors, females outnumbered males, and clonal diversity was possibly underestimated. Targets within unmutated variant regions were reportedly found for nearly half of spike-specific TCRs. Baseline seropositivity occurred in only six or seven AZD1222 recipients. Regions 160-218 and 743-854 held dominance among vaccine-associated CD4 TCRs, which spanned spike.

Trimming pared 2 bases from V and 4 bases from J, leaving 9 bases between. This CDR3 region has 14 residues. Germline V lookup: CDR1 MNHNS, CDR2 SASEGT. Regarding this clone: The antigen remains unidentified.

Sequencing was performed with immunoSEQ multiplex PCR; in TCRdb, only in-frame clones are kept and a portion is missing. The sample lists some 130,000 clones; 90% were seen once. The chain combines TRBV6-1 with TRBJ1-3, with no clear D. The TCR was taken from an adult in good health. The sample was peripheral blood, taken on day 0 of AZD1222 vaccination. CDR3 bases: TGTGCCAGCAGTGAACTGACATACGGAAACACCATATATTTT. It encodes CASSELTYGNTIYF.